A single T cell receptor (beta chain) is shown here with its context. The antigen remains undetermined. The CDR3 length is 19 residues. V gave up 6 bases and J gave up 1 base, with 28 bases separating them. The sample belongs to a study of T-cell memory formation after mild COVID-19. TCRdb re-called the 5' RACE reads through MiXCR, storing one row per CDR3 protein. The profile shows approximately 230,000 distinct CDR3 sequences, about 16% of them singletons. The study's findings and limits: Shrinking CD4+ clones resided mostly in CM and EM, and CD8+ ones in EMRA.

The sequence came from a man younger than 30 who had mild COVID-19 (a few samples of this study predate the infection). Cell type and time point are not known. J is TRBJ2-7 and V is TRBV23-1, with no clear D. TRBV23-1 qualifies as an ORF whose function is uncertain. Sequencing input: PBMCs or a T cell subset sorted from them (not recorded which). DNA for the CDR3: TGCGCCAGCAGCACCCTGGGCAGAACCAACCCTCTAGTTTCCTACGAGCAGTACTTC. It is translated as CASSTLGRTNPLVSYEQYF.